The TCR beta chain under discussion was sequenced for a study of T cell repertoires in cytomegalovirus infection. Whole-study context: Recently described HLA-C-restricted plus well-studied HLA-B-restricted CMV epitopes were used.

About this clonotype: Antigen unknown.

Trimming shortened V by 5 bases and J by 6 bases, and 16 bases separated the two germline ends. This CDR3 is built from 15 residues. Germline V lookup: CDR1 SGHVS, CDR2 FQNEAQ. General study results and limits: There were carriers of CMV plus the relevant HLA, and cumulative public TCR beta family frequency identified them.

Each CDR3 protein is one row after TCRdb ran MiXCR on the reads. The repertoire has 550,000 to 700,000 distinct CDR3 sequences, 40% of them found once; the top ten carry 40% to 60%. The J gene is TRBJ2-2, the V gene TRBV7-8, with D perhaps matching TRBD1 (6 bases). Source: cultured PBMCs, taken from culture after CMV antigen stimulation. The sequence was obtained from a human donor in good health (CMV status not recorded). Some clones in this sample may be carry-over from other donors' samples. In DNA form, the CDR3 reads TGTGCCAGCAGCCCGACAGGAGGAACCCCCGGGGAGCTGTTTTTT. Protein product: CASSPTGGTPGELFF.